This is a list of T cell receptor beta chains from one sample in a study of T cells in Graves' hyperthyroidism and ophthalmopathy. Each CDR3 protein is one row after TCRdb ran MiXCR on the multiplex PCR reads. The data contain 600,000 to 650,000 distinct CDR3 sequences, under 25% of them singletons. The sequenced sample consisted of blood. These receptors all come from a man younger than 45 with Graves' ophthalmopathy. Both conserved end residues are part of each CDR3. D genes are given only for firm matches. A row's size may be missing; if present it is once, few, many or a size class.

D gene	clone size	V gene	J gene	CDR3 DNA	CDR3 protein
TRBD1	-	TRBV5-4	TRBJ1-4	TGTGCCAGCAGCCACCGGACAGGGGCAGGGGAAAAACTGTTTTTT	CASSHRTGAGEKLFF
TRBD1	few	TRBV3-1	TRBJ2-2	TGTGCCAGCAGGGCCGGGACAGACAGCACCGGGGAGCTGTTTTTT	CASRAGTDSTGELFF
-	many	TRBV5-1	TRBJ1-1	TGCGCCAGCAGCTGGGGACCGATGAACACTGAAGCTTTCTTT	CASSWGPMNTEAFF
-	-	TRBV25-1	TRBJ2-5	TGTGCCAGCACTCAGGACAGTCCTCTGGGGACCCAGTACTTC	CASTQDSPLGTQYF
TRBD1	-	TRBV20-1	TRBJ2-3	TGCAGTGCTATGGGGGAGAGACAGGGGAGTACAGATACGCAGTATTTT	CSAMGERQGSTDTQYF
-	-	TRBV2	TRBJ1-2	TGTGCCAGCAGTGCTCAGGGAGGACACTATGGCTACACCTTC	CASSAQGGHYGYTF
TRBD2	many	TRBV5-1	TRBJ2-1	TGCGCCAGCAGCTTGGATCCCCCTACTAGCGGGAGTTATGAGCAGTTCTTC	CASSLDPPTSGSYEQFF
TRBD2	-	TRBV2	TRBJ2-3	TGTGCCAGAGAGGGACTAGCGGGAGTGGATACGCAGTATTTT	CAREGLAGVDTQYF
TRBD2	-	TRBV27	TRBJ2-1	TGTGCCAGCAGGATACTAGCGGGAGGAGGACAGGAGCAGTTCTTC	CASRILAGGGQEQFF
-	few	TRBV5-1	TRBJ1-1	TGCGCCAGCAGCTTGGCCAACAGGGACACTGAAGCTTTCTTT	CASSLANRDTEAFF
-	-	TRBV7-3	TRBJ1-1	TGTGCCAGCAGCCCTAAAAGGACAGCCATCATGAGCACTGAAGCTTTCTTT	CASSPKRTAIMSTEAFF
-	few	TRBV28	TRBJ2-2	TGTGCCAGCAGTTTGGTCGCGAACACCGGGGAGCTGTTTTTT	CASSLVANTGELFF
-	few	TRBV6-6	TRBJ1-5	TGTGCCAGCAGTTACCCAATACGGGATCAGGGACAGCCCCAGCATTTT	CASSYPIRDQGQPQHF
TRBD1	few	TRBV30	TRBJ2-3	TGTGCCTGGAGTGTAGGACAGGGTCCAGATACGCAGTATTTT	CAWSVGQGPDTQYF
TRBD2	many	TRBV28	TRBJ2-7	TGTGCCAGCAGCCAGACTAGCGCCCCGTCCTACGAGCAGTACTTC	CASSQTSAPSYEQYF
TRBD1	many	TRBV2	TRBJ2-7	TGTGCCAGCAACCGGGACAGGGGGAGGTACGAGCAGTACTTC	CASNRDRGRYEQYF
TRBD1	-	TRBV5-6	TRBJ2-7	TGTGCCAGCAGCTTGACAGGGGGACGAGAGCAGTACTTC	CASSLTGGREQYF
-	few	TRBV9	TRBJ2-3	TGTGCCAGCAGCGTAGAGGTAGACTTTGTAGATACGCAGTATTTT	CASSVEVDFVDTQYF
TRBD2	few	TRBV20-1	TRBJ2-1	TGCAGTGCTAGAGGTAGTGGGAGGGATGAGCAGTTCTTC	CSARGSGRDEQFF
-	-	TRBV5-5	TRBJ1-5	TGTGCCAGCAGCTTACACCAAACTTATAGCAATCAGCCCCAGCATTTT	CASSLHQTYSNQPQHF
TRBD1	-	TRBV27	TRBJ1-4	TGTGCCAGCAGTTTAATTACAGGGGGAGAAAAACTGTTTTTT	CASSLITGGEKLFF
TRBD1	once	TRBV5-1	TRBJ1-1	TGCGCCAGCAGCGAACAGGGGATTGGCACTGAAGCTTTCTTT	CASSEQGIGTEAFF
-	many	TRBV5-1	TRBJ2-3	TGCGCCAGCAGCTTGGGGACAGACGGGAGAGGGGCAGATACGCAGTATTTT	CASSLGTDGRGADTQYF
-	many	TRBV7-8	TRBJ2-3	TGTGCCAGCAGCTTAGAACTAGGAGATACGCAGTATTTT	CASSLELGDTQYF
TRBD1	few	TRBV29-1	TRBJ2-7	TGCAGCGTCCCAGTGAGGGACAGGGATGGGCGAGGCTCCTACGAGCAGTACTTC	CSVPVRDRDGRGSYEQYF
-	few	TRBV29-1	TRBJ2-2	TGCAGCGCCGGAGGAGTCACCGGGGAGCTGTTTTTT	CSAGGVTGELFF
TRBD1	many	TRBV11-2	TRBJ2-7	TGTGCCAGCAGCTTAGAACTGGACAGGGGTTACGAGCAGTACTTC	CASSLELDRGYEQYF
-	-	TRBV28	TRBJ1-5	TGTGCCAGCGCGGGCAGACGCCAGGGCCACATGGGGCCCCAGCATTTT	CASAGRRQGHMGPQHF
TRBD2	few	TRBV28	TRBJ2-1	TGTGCCAGCAGTTCCGCCGGGACTAGTGTCAATGAGCAGTTCTTC	CASSSAGTSVNEQFF
TRBD1	few	TRBV7-9	TRBJ1-6	TGTGCCAGCAGCACCCCCGGGACAGGGGGAAATTCACCCCTCCACTTT	CASSTPGTGGNSPLHF
TRBD2	-	TRBV19	TRBJ2-1	TGTGCCAGTAGTGTAGCGGGAGTCACCCATGAGCAGTTCTTC	CASSVAGVTHEQFF
-	-	TRBV28	TRBJ2-7	TGTGCCAGCACTCATAACTCCTACGATCAGTACTTC	CASTHNSYDQYF
-	-	TRBV4-1	TRBJ2-1	TGCGCCAGCAGCCAGATAAACAATGAGCAGTTCTTC	CASSQINNEQFF
TRBD2	-	TRBV28	TRBJ2-7	TGTGCCAGCAGTTTATCTCTGGCGGGAGGTTCTTCCCACGAGCAGTACTTC	CASSLSLAGGSSHEQYF
TRBD2	few	TRBV3-1	TRBJ2-7	TGTGCCAGCAGCCCCCTAGCGGGAGAGAGCGAGCAGTACTTC	CASSPLAGESEQYF
-	few	TRBV6-1	TRBJ2-3	TGTGCCAGCAATAGCGCCACAGATACGCAGTATTTT	CASNSATDTQYF
TRBD1	few	TRBV10-3	TRBJ2-1	TGTGCCATCAAAGACACAGGGGGAGCCTACAATGAGCAGTTCTTC	CAIKDTGGAYNEQFF
-	-	TRBV28	TRBJ2-1	TGTGCCAGCAGTTTATTTGGGGTTGTCAATGAGCAGTTCTTC	CASSLFGVVNEQFF
-	many	TRBV2	TRBJ2-7	TGTGCCAGCACCAGGTTGGGCTACGAGCAGTACTTC	CASTRLGYEQYF
TRBD1	-	TRBV29-1	TRBJ2-5	TGCAGCGTTGACCAAGGGGGCGGGGAGACCCAGTACTTC	CSVDQGGGETQYF
-	many	TRBV24-1	TRBJ2-3	TGTGCCACCAGTGAACAAACGACCACAGATACGCAGTATTTT	CATSEQTTTDTQYF
-	-	TRBV25-1	TRBJ1-1	TGTGCCAGCAGTGAGTCGGAAACAGGGCCCACTGAAGCTTTCTTT	CASSESETGPTEAFF
TRBD2	-	TRBV4-1	TRBJ2-7	TGCGCCAGCAGCCAAGAACTAGCGGGAGCCTACGAGCAGTACTTC	CASSQELAGAYEQYF
TRBD2	-	TRBV19	TRBJ2-5	TGTGCCAGTAGTAACCGACTAGCGGGGGGACAAGAGACCCAGTACTTC	CASSNRLAGGQETQYF
TRBD2	many	TRBV12-3/TRBV12-4	TRBJ2-1	TGTGCCAGCAGTGCCTCGGGGGGGAGGCACAATGAGCAGTTCTTC	CASSASGGRHNEQFF
TRBD1	-	TRBV15	TRBJ1-2	TGTGCCACCAGCAGAGTTCAGGGGGGGAACTATGGCTACACCTTC	CATSRVQGGNYGYTF
-	many	TRBV30	TRBJ1-5	TGTGCCTGGAGTGTAGCTGAGAGCAATCAGCCCCAGCATTTT	CAWSVAESNQPQHF
TRBD2	-	TRBV15	TRBJ2-2	TGTGCCACCAGCAGGGATTCTTTGACTAGCGGTTACACCGGGGAGCTGTTTTTT	CATSRDSLTSGYTGELFF
-	few	TRBV6-1	TRBJ2-1	TGTGCCAGCGTTCCCCGGATTGGGGCTTACAATGAGCAGTTCTTC	CASVPRIGAYNEQFF
-	-	TRBV20-1	TRBJ2-2	TGCAGTGCTAGATACGATGGGGAGCTGTTTTTT	CSARYDGELFF
TRBD1	-	TRBV6-2/TRBV6-3	TRBJ1-6	TGTGCCAGCAGAACACGGGACAGGGTTGGTTCACCCCTCCACTTT	CASRTRDRVGSPLHF